This T cell receptor beta chain was found in a study of T-cell reconstitution after alpha-beta-depleted transplantation in children. Unique molecular identifiers were incorporated into the prepared TCRbeta library. MiXCR, run by TCRdb on the PCR reads, gives a single entry per CDR3 protein. Seen here are 250,000 to 350,000 distinct CDR3 sequences, 9.5% to 10% observed once, and the top ten hold roughly 9.1%. This clonotype has only a few counts. The source material was PBMCs from the stem cell graft donor, sampled from the stem cell graft. This sequence was found in a human donor who donated a stem cell graft to a child with SCID.

CDR3 region: CASSLTESYNEQFF. CDR3 in DNA: TGTGCCAGCAGTTTAACCGAGTCCTACAATGAGCAGTTCTTC. The chain couples TRBV12-3 or TRBV12-4 to TRBJ2-1; no clear D gene. V was trimmed by 2 bases and J by 1 base, leaving 6 bases between them. This CDR3 region has 14 residues.